A selection of T cell receptor beta chains follows, all from one sample in a study of CD8+CD57+ T cells in acquired aplastic anemia. TCRdb ran MiXCR on the reads and lists one entry per CDR3 protein. The sample yields some 180,000 distinct CDR3 sequences, 40% to 50% seen once. Material for sequencing was sorted CD4+, CD8+, or CD8+CD57+ T cells (not recorded which) from PBMCs. Receptors originate from a human donor in good health. Each CDR3 is given with its conserved first and last residue. A D gene is named only where the DNA matches it firmly. The size of a clone is reported for some rows only, either as once, few or many, or as a class for expanded clones.

V gene: TRBV24-1; J gene: TRBJ2-1; D gene: .; clone size: many; CDR3 protein: CATSDLGDTNNEQFF; CDR3 DNA: TGTGCCACCAGTGATTTGGGGGACACTAACAATGAGCAGTTCTTC
V gene: TRBV29-1; J gene: TRBJ2-7; D gene: .; clone size: few; CDR3 protein: CSVQRGNRANEQYF; CDR3 DNA: TGCAGCGTTCAACGCGGTAACCGTGCGAACGAGCAGTACTTC
V gene: TRBV6-1; J gene: TRBJ2-7; D gene: .; clone size: many; CDR3 protein: CASMGRATSYEQYF; CDR3 DNA: TGTGCCAGCATGGGGCGGGCGACCTCCTACGAGCAGTACTTC
V gene: TRBV12-3/TRBV12-4; J gene: TRBJ2-7; D gene: .; clone size: .; CDR3 protein: CASSYPETASSYEQYF; CDR3 DNA: TGTGCCAGCAGCTACCCCGAGACAGCATCCTCCTACGAGCAGTACTTC
V gene: TRBV19; J gene: TRBJ2-5; D gene: .; clone size: .; CDR3 protein: CASSNRTLGGTQYF; CDR3 DNA: TGTGCCAGTAGTAACCGGACCTTAGGCGGGACCCAGTACTTC
V gene: TRBV5-6; J gene: TRBJ2-5; D gene: .; clone size: .; CDR3 protein: CASNDGVSRETLYF; CDR3 DNA: TGCGCCAGCAACGACGGGGTATCGAGGGAGACCCTGTACTTC
V gene: TRBV18; J gene: TRBJ2-5; D gene: TRBD1; clone size: .; CDR3 protein: CASSPAGTAQETQYF; CDR3 DNA: TGTGCCAGCTCACCGGCTGGGACAGCACAAGAGACCCAGTACTTC
V gene: TRBV19; J gene: TRBJ1-6; D gene: .; clone size: .; CDR3 protein: CASTTSRDSPLHF; CDR3 DNA: TGTGCCAGTACGACTAGTCGTGACTCACCCCTCCACTTT
V gene: TRBV15; J gene: TRBJ2-1; D gene: .; clone size: .; CDR3 protein: CATSRAGDYNEQFF; CDR3 DNA: TGTGCCACCAGCAGAGCCGGGGATTACAATGAGCAGTTCTTC
V gene: TRBV7-8; J gene: TRBJ1-6; D gene: .; clone size: .; CDR3 protein: CASSLNAGDTPLHF; CDR3 DNA: TGTGCCAGCAGCTTAAACGCGGGCGACACACCCCTCCACTTT
V gene: TRBV5-1; J gene: TRBJ1-5; D gene: .; clone size: .; CDR3 protein: CASSLGVGGSNQPQHF; CDR3 DNA: TGCGCCAGCAGCTTGGGAGTAGGGGGAAGCAATCAGCCCCAGCATTTT
V gene: TRBV24-1; J gene: TRBJ1-2; D gene: .; clone size: once; CDR3 protein: CATSDWDGYGYTF; CDR3 DNA: TGTGCCACCAGTGATTGGGACGGCTATGGCTACACCTTC
V gene: TRBV29-1; J gene: TRBJ1-1; D gene: .; clone size: .; CDR3 protein: CSVTIGNTEAFF; CDR3 DNA: TGCAGCGTCACTATAGGGAACACTGAAGCTTTCTTT
V gene: TRBV19; J gene: TRBJ2-1; D gene: .; clone size: .; CDR3 protein: CASSPMPGSVNEQSF; CDR3 DNA: TGTGCCAGTAGCCCGATGCCCGGGAGCGTCAATGAGCAGTCCTTC
V gene: TRBV24-1; J gene: TRBJ1-2; D gene: .; clone size: few; CDR3 protein: CATSGGGGSDYGYTF; CDR3 DNA: TGTGCCACCAGTGGTGGGGGCGGTTCTGACTATGGCTACACCTTC
V gene: TRBV20-1; J gene: TRBJ1-2; D gene: .; clone size: many; CDR3 protein: CSARLERRYGYTF; CDR3 DNA: TGCAGTGCCAGGTTGGAGCGCCGCTATGGCTACACCTTC
V gene: TRBV25-1; J gene: TRBJ2-1; D gene: TRBD2; clone size: .; CDR3 protein: CASSPASGRVLAYNEQFF; CDR3 DNA: TGTGCCAGTAGTCCCGCTAGCGGGAGGGTTCTGGCCTACAATGAGCAGTTCTTC
V gene: TRBV13; J gene: TRBJ2-4; D gene: TRBD2; clone size: .; CDR3 protein: CASSLGLAEIGIQYF; CDR3 DNA: TGTGCCAGCAGTTTAGGTCTAGCGGAGATCGGCATTCAGTACTTC
V gene: TRBV5-1; J gene: TRBJ1-2; D gene: TRBD1; clone size: .; CDR3 protein: CASSLDRGYGYTF; CDR3 DNA: TGCGCCAGCAGCTTGGACAGGGGTTATGGCTACACCTTC
V gene: TRBV20-1; J gene: TRBJ2-2; D gene: TRBD2; clone size: .; CDR3 protein: CSARDLILAGDTGELFF; CDR3 DNA: TGCAGTGCTAGAGATTTGATACTAGCGGGGGACACCGGGGAGCTGTTTTTT
V gene: TRBV2; J gene: TRBJ1-2; D gene: .; clone size: .; CDR3 protein: CASSDLGGADGYTF; CDR3 DNA: TGTGCCAGCAGTGATCTTGGAGGGGCGGATGGCTACACCTTC
V gene: TRBV10-3; J gene: TRBJ1-3; D gene: .; clone size: .; CDR3 protein: CASSEGRRVRGNTIYF; CDR3 DNA: TGTGCCAGCAGTGAAGGAAGGAGGGTACGAGGAAACACCATATATTTT
V gene: TRBV19; J gene: TRBJ1-1; D gene: .; clone size: few; CDR3 protein: CASSIDRNFFF; CDR3 DNA: TGTGCCAGTAGTATTGACAGGAATTTTTTCTTT
V gene: TRBV24-1; J gene: TRBJ2-3; D gene: TRBD1; clone size: .; CDR3 protein: CATSDSGRGSDTQYF; CDR3 DNA: TGTGCCACCAGTGATTCTGGCAGGGGGTCGGATACGCAGTATTTT
V gene: TRBV19; J gene: TRBJ1-4; D gene: .; clone size: many; CDR3 protein: CASSRGTSASNEKLFF; CDR3 DNA: TGTGCCAGTAGTAGGGGGACAAGCGCCTCTAATGAAAAACTGTTTTTT
V gene: TRBV5-6; J gene: TRBJ2-7; D gene: .; clone size: .; CDR3 protein: CASSHARGPYEQYF; CDR3 DNA: TGTGCCAGCAGCCATGCGCGGGGGCCCTACGAGCAGTACTTC
V gene: TRBV30; J gene: TRBJ2-7; D gene: .; clone size: many; CDR3 protein: CAWSVSRYEQYF; CDR3 DNA: TGTGCCTGGAGTGTATCTCGATACGAGCAGTACTTC
V gene: TRBV20-1; J gene: TRBJ2-1; D gene: .; clone size: .; CDR3 protein: CSALFSPSNEQFF; CDR3 DNA: TGCAGTGCCCTTTTTTCACCCTCTAATGAGCAGTTCTTC
V gene: TRBV12-3/TRBV12-4; J gene: TRBJ2-5; D gene: .; clone size: .; CDR3 protein: CASSSTETQYF; CDR3 DNA: TGTGCCAGCAGTTCAACAGAGACCCAGTACTTC
V gene: TRBV7-9; J gene: TRBJ1-1; D gene: .; clone size: .; CDR3 protein: CASSSLGVEAFF; CDR3 DNA: TGTGCCAGCAGCTCCCTCGGGGTTGAAGCTTTCTTT
V gene: TRBV7-2; J gene: TRBJ2-5; D gene: .; clone size: many; CDR3 protein: CASSFKGAGETQYF; CDR3 DNA: TGTGCCAGCAGCTTCAAGGGGGCGGGGGAGACCCAGTACTTC
V gene: TRBV24-1; J gene: TRBJ2-1; D gene: TRBD2; clone size: .; CDR3 protein: CATSASGGAQETQFF; CDR3 DNA: TGTGCCACCAGTGCGAGCGGGGGGGCTCAAGAGACCCAGTTCTTC
V gene: TRBV7-9; J gene: TRBJ2-7; D gene: TRBD1; clone size: few; CDR3 protein: CASSPRTGLGYEQYF; CDR3 DNA: TGTGCCAGCAGCCCCCGGACAGGGTTAGGCTACGAGCAGTACTTC
V gene: TRBV19; J gene: TRBJ2-3; D gene: TRBD2; clone size: few; CDR3 protein: CASRQTGGPDTQYF; CDR3 DNA: TGTGCCAGTAGACAGACGGGGGGGCCAGATACGCAGTATTTT
V gene: TRBV20-1; J gene: TRBJ1-2; D gene: .; clone size: few; CDR3 protein: CSAPLGGYTF; CDR3 DNA: TGCAGTGCTCCCCTTGGAGGCTACACCTTC
V gene: TRBV10-3; J gene: TRBJ1-2; D gene: .; clone size: .; CDR3 protein: CASSAAGDYGYTF; CDR3 DNA: TGTGCCAGCAGTGCAGCCGGCGACTATGGCTACACCTTC
V gene: TRBV6-5; J gene: TRBJ2-3; D gene: .; clone size: many; CDR3 protein: CASSYSPSADTQYF; CDR3 DNA: TGTGCCAGCAGTTACTCCCCTAGCGCAGATACGCAGTATTTT
V gene: TRBV20-1; J gene: TRBJ2-7; D gene: .; clone size: many; CDR3 protein: CSASGQGADYEQYF; CDR3 DNA: TGCAGTGCTAGTGGACAAGGGGCAGACTACGAGCAGTACTTC
V gene: TRBV3-1; J gene: TRBJ2-1; D gene: TRBD2; clone size: few; CDR3 protein: CASSLGTRSEQFF; CDR3 DNA: TGTGCCAGCAGCCTTGGGACTAGATCTGAGCAGTTCTTC
V gene: TRBV7-8; J gene: TRBJ2-7; D gene: .; clone size: .; CDR3 protein: CASSSSQFYEQYF; CDR3 DNA: TGTGCCAGCAGCTCATCACAGTTCTACGAGCAGTACTTC
V gene: TRBV6-2/TRBV6-3; J gene: TRBJ1-1; D gene: TRBD1; clone size: .; CDR3 protein: CASSYEYGTGSGMNTEAFF; CDR3 DNA: TGTGCCAGCAGTTACGAGTATGGGACAGGTTCGGGCATGAACACTGAAGCTTTCTTT
V gene: TRBV18; J gene: TRBJ2-5; D gene: .; clone size: few; CDR3 protein: CASSPLARSPETQYF; CDR3 DNA: TGTGCCAGCTCACCACTAGCGCGGTCGCCAGAGACCCAGTACTTC
V gene: TRBV30; J gene: TRBJ1-4; D gene: .; clone size: few; CDR3 protein: CAWTYGNNEKLFF; CDR3 DNA: TGTGCCTGGACTTACGGAAATAATGAAAAACTGTTTTTT
V gene: TRBV25-1; J gene: TRBJ2-7; D gene: TRBD1; clone size: few; CDR3 protein: CASSRDRVYEQYF; CDR3 DNA: TGTGCCAGCAGCCGGGACAGGGTCTACGAGCAGTACTTC
V gene: TRBV19; J gene: TRBJ2-1; D gene: TRBD2; clone size: .; CDR3 protein: CASAASGYNEQFF; CDR3 DNA: TGTGCCTCTGCGGCTAGCGGCTACAATGAGCAGTTCTTC
V gene: TRBV6-1; J gene: TRBJ2-3; D gene: .; clone size: few; CDR3 protein: CASSLDLGTDTQYF; CDR3 DNA: TGTGCCAGCAGCTTAGATTTGGGCACAGATACGCAGTATTTT
V gene: TRBV15; J gene: TRBJ2-3; D gene: TRBD2; clone size: many; CDR3 protein: CATSRDEGGATQYF; CDR3 DNA: TGTGCCACCAGCAGAGATGAGGGAGGGGCCACGCAGTATTTT
V gene: TRBV12-3/TRBV12-4; J gene: TRBJ1-5; D gene: TRBD1; clone size: many; CDR3 protein: CASSRGQGIQPQHF; CDR3 DNA: TGTGCCAGCAGTAGGGGACAGGGTATCCAGCCCCAGCATTTT
V gene: TRBV7-8; J gene: TRBJ1-1; D gene: .; clone size: many; CDR3 protein: CASSVYQGNTEAFF; CDR3 DNA: TGTGCCAGCAGCGTCTATCAGGGGAACACTGAAGCTTTCTTT
V gene: TRBV24-1; J gene: TRBJ2-7; D gene: .; clone size: .; CDR3 protein: CATSDSGGRYEQYF; CDR3 DNA: TGTGCCACCAGTGATTCCGGGGGGCGATACGAGCAGTACTTC
V gene: TRBV7-2; J gene: TRBJ1-1; D gene: .; clone size: many; CDR3 protein: CASSLGAGNTEAFF; CDR3 DNA: TGTGCCAGCAGCTTAGGAGCCGGGAACACTGAAGCTTTCTTT
V gene: TRBV29-1; J gene: TRBJ2-1; D gene: TRBD2; clone size: .; CDR3 protein: CSLSPSGTYNEQFF; CDR3 DNA: TGCAGCCTGAGTCCGAGCGGGACCTACAATGAGCAGTTCTTC
V gene: TRBV6-1; J gene: TRBJ1-2; D gene: TRBD1; clone size: many; CDR3 protein: CASSLGTGAARGGYTF; CDR3 DNA: TGTGCCAGCAGCCTCGGGACAGGGGCGGCTCGGGGCGGCTACACCTTC
V gene: TRBV5-1; J gene: TRBJ1-4; D gene: .; clone size: .; CDR3 protein: CASSLEGIQGKLFF; CDR3 DNA: TGCGCCAGCAGCTTGGAAGGGATCCAAGGAAAACTGTTTTTT
V gene: TRBV16; J gene: TRBJ2-7; D gene: TRBD2; clone size: .; CDR3 protein: CASSQGGGASSYEQYF; CDR3 DNA: TGTGCCAGCAGCCAAGGCGGGGGGGCCAGCTCCTACGAGCAGTACTTC
V gene: TRBV19; J gene: TRBJ2-7; D gene: TRBD2; clone size: many; CDR3 protein: CASTTSGGTYEQYF; CDR3 DNA: TGTGCCAGTACTACTAGCGGGGGAACCTACGAGCAGTACTTC
V gene: TRBV20-1; J gene: TRBJ2-7; D gene: .; clone size: .; CDR3 protein: CSARAEGFVAATSYEQYF; CDR3 DNA: TGCAGTGCTAGAGCGGAAGGGTTTGTGGCTGCTACCTCCTACGAGCAGTACTTC
V gene: TRBV29-1; J gene: TRBJ2-1; D gene: .; clone size: .; CDR3 protein: CSVVSPYNEQFF; CDR3 DNA: TGCAGCGTTGTTTCACCGTACAATGAGCAGTTCTTC